The source of this TCR beta chain is a study of shared clonotypes between healthy human individuals. The assay used deep level. The repertoire was sequenced with immunoSEQ multiplex PCR; TCRdb's copy has only in-frame clones and lacks some. The sample has hundreds of thousands of clones, around 78% seen once. Study conclusions and caveats: Compared with memory subsets, naive subsets generally had larger estimated richness.

A remark on this clone: The antigen is unknown.

Germline V gene sequence: CDR1 MNHNS, CDR2 SASEGT. The germline V and J ends were trimmed by 5 bases and 3 bases, with 7 bases remaining between them. There are 12 residues in the CDR3. The sample consisted of memory CD4+ T cells sorted from blood. Subset meaning: CD45RA-negative fraction. This clonotype was sampled from a woman in her twenties or thirties in good health. The V call is TRBV6-1, the J call TRBJ1-2; unclear D gene. The CDR3 region has the DNA TGTGCCAGCAGTCCAACGGACTATGGCTACACCTTC. This codes for CASSPTDYGYTF.